The clone carrying this T cell receptor (beta chain) was counted between two and nine times. The antigen remains undetermined. Produced via immunoSEQ multiplex PCR; TCRdb's table is partial and in-frame only. The repertoire holds about 120,000 clones, with about 85% as singletons. This record comes from a study of cytomegalovirus exposure and HLA in healthy donors. The study's findings and limits: The study labeled under 200 TCR beta chains cytomegalovirus-associated. In vitro work confirmed that a few CMV-associated chains recognize CMV antigens.

The CDR3 extends over 15 amino acids. Germline V lookup: CDR1 SGHNT, CDR2 YYREEE (reference sequence). Trimming stripped 0 bases from V and 5 bases from J, with 13 bases between. The donors were members of the validation cohort comprising over 90 subjects, separate from the roughly 640-subject first cohort. The TCR originated in a woman aged 25-40 years in good health and CMV-seronegative. The sequenced material came from PBMCs. The rearrangement uses TRBV5-4 and TRBJ2-3; D is perhaps TRBD2 (7 bases). The CDR3 DNA sequence: TGTGCCAGCAGCTTGGGAGGAGGGGGGGTAGATACGCAGTATTTT. Translated: CASSLGGGGVDTQYF.